These 29 T cell receptor beta chains came from one sample sequenced in a study of long-term antiretroviral therapy in people with HIV. Survey level was the resolution at which the v3.0 immunoSEQ assay ran. Here immunoSEQ multiplex PCR was the method, and the copy in TCRdb shows in-frame clones only, minus some. In the table there are more than 15,000 clones, approximately 90% of which are singletons. The material sequenced was unsorted PBMCs, taken 0.6 years after starting antiretroviral therapy. The receptor source for this set is a woman in her thirties or forties with HIV.

The rearrangement joins TRBV2 to TRBJ1-2, with D tentatively TRBD1 (6 bases). The CDR3 is 16 residues long. CDR1 is SNHLY, CDR2 FYNNEI, per germline. The V end was cut by 11 bases, the J end by 7 bases, with 29 bases between. The CDR3 protein is CARKRGDGGFLGGYTF. CDR3 DNA: TGTGCCCGCAAGAGGGGGGACGGGGGGTTTTTAGGTGGCTACACCTTC.

The rearrangement joins TRBV5-6 to TRBJ2-1; 7 nucleotides match TRBD1. J was trimmed by 2 bases and V by 3 bases; bases with no gene match: 5. CDR3 length: 15 amino acids. The V gene's germline CDR1 is SGHDT and CDR2 YYEEEE. The CDR3 sequence: CASSSDRVTYNEQFF. The DNA of the CDR3 is TGTGCCAGCAGCTCAGACAGGGTTACCTACAATGAGCAGTTCTTC.

This chain connects TRBV5-4 to TRBJ2-7; 10 bases match TRBD1. CDR3 length equals 16 residues. V lost 0 bases to trimming and J lost 0 bases; unmatched junction nucleotides: 3. Germline V CDR1 and CDR2: SGHNT, YYREEE (reference sequence). The CDR3 region has the DNA TGTGCCAGCAGCTTGGCCGGGACAGGGGCCTCCTACGAGCAGTACTTC. Protein product: CASSLAGTGASYEQYF.

The chain links TRBV6-1 to TRBJ1-5; D may be TRBD1 (6 bases). Between the trimmed V and J ends, which lost 6 bases and 5 bases, there was a span of 14 bases. This CDR3 has 14 amino acids. In germline, CDR1 is MNHNS, CDR2 SASEGT. The CDR3 DNA reads TGTGCCAGCAGGGGGGGGTACAGGGATCAGCCCCAGCATTTT. It is translated as CASRGGYRDQPQHF.

This clone was seen only once. This chain joins TRBV11-3 and TRBJ2-2; TRBD2 is a possible D gene (5 bases). The CDR3 spans 17 residues. Trimming took off 1 base at V and 4 bases at J, with 16 bases between the two ends. CDR1 is SGHNT, CDR2 YENEEA, per germline. The CDR3 region is CASSLVSSAARTGELFF. Here the CDR3 DNA reads TGTGCCAGCAGCTTAGTTTCATCAGCGGCCCGCACCGGGGAGCTGTTTTTT.

The chain has TRBV2 and TRBJ1-1; D is unclear. There are 11 residues in the CDR3. With 4 bases removed from V and 8 bases from J, the gap between germline ends came to 8 bases. CDR1 and CDR2 from the germline V gene are SNHLY and FYNNEI. The CDR3 protein is CASSALTEAFF. The CDR3 nucleotides read TGTGCCAGCAGTGCTCTTACCGAAGCTTTCTTT.

This chain uses TRBV7-9 with TRBJ2-5; D tentatively fits TRBD1 or TRBD2 (5 bases each). This CDR3 comprises 16 residues. Germline CDR1 is SEHNR and CDR2 is FQNEAQ (reference sequence). Deletions cut 1 base from V and 5 bases from J, with 17 bases between. The CDR3 reads CASSLDGAPKMETQYF. The CDR3 DNA follows: TGTGCCAGCAGCTTAGACGGGGCCCCGAAGATGGAGACCCAGTACTTC.

This clone was counted between two and nine times. This rearrangement joins TRBV6-5 to TRBJ2-5; 7 nucleotides line up with TRBD2. Germline lookup yields CDR1 MNHEY and CDR2 SVGAGI. The V gene end was trimmed by 5 bases and the J gene end by 4 bases; junction bases not matched to a gene: 10. This CDR3 contains 15 residues. For the CDR3, the DNA is TGTGCCAGCAGTCCGGGGGGATCGGTAGGAGAGACCCAGTACTTC. This sequence encodes CASSPGGSVGETQYF.

In this sample, this clone turned up a few times. The chain combines TRBV6-5 with TRBJ1-1, with D possibly being TRBD1 (5 bases). Trimming removed 0 bases at V and 5 bases at J, with 13 bases between. This CDR3 region has 15 residues. Germline V gives CDR1 MNHEY, CDR2 SVGAGI. The CDR3 sequence is CASSYSTQGRTEAFF. CDR3 bases: TGTGCCAGCAGTTACTCGACCCAGGGTAGGACTGAAGCTTTCTTT.

This chain uses TRBV2 with TRBJ2-7; D might be TRBD1 (5 bases). Germline assignment: CDR1 SNHLY and CDR2 FYNNEI. The V and J ends lost 5 bases and 3 bases respectively, with 8 bases between them. The CDR3 is made up of 12 amino acids. The CDR3 loop is CASSTQGYEQYF. DNA for the CDR3: TGTGCCAGCAGTACCCAGGGCTACGAGCAGTACTTC.

CDR3 DNA sequence: TGTGCCAGCACCCAGGGGGCTGCGAACACCGGGGAGCTGTTTTTT. This sequence encodes CASTQGAANTGELFF. The chain recombines TRBV7-9 with TRBJ2-2, with 8 bases lining up with TRBD1. The CDR3 has 15 amino acids. Trimming took 7 bases from V and 0 from J; bases not matched to a gene: 4. From germline, CDR1 is SEHNR and CDR2 FQNEAQ (reference sequence).

This chain uses TRBV9 with TRBJ1-2, with a weak D call TRBD1 (5 bases). Germline-derived CDR1 and CDR2 are SGDLS and YYNGEE. The CDR3 extends over 15 amino acids. Trimming took off 0 bases at V and 8 bases at J, with 17 bases between the two ends. CDR3: CASSVGGVGQGGYTF. CDR3 bases: TGTGCCAGCAGCGTAGGGGGGGTAGGTCAGGGAGGCTACACCTTC.

The chain uses TRBV5-4 and TRBJ1-2; 10 bases align to TRBD1. After removal of 3 bases from V and 7 bases from J, the junction contained 9 bases not matched to a gene. The length of the CDR3 is 15 residues. In germline, CDR1 is SGHNT, CDR2 YYREEE (reference sequence). The CDR3 loop is CASSSPGQGPGGYTF. The CDR3 region has the DNA TGTGCCAGCAGCTCCCCGGGACAGGGGCCAGGTGGCTACACCTTC. The variable domain in full, completed from reference TRBV5-4 and TRBJ1-2, reads ETGVTQSPTHLIKTRGQQVTLRCSSQSGHNTVSWYQQALGQGPQFIFQYYREEENGRGNFPPRFSGLQFPNYSSELNVNALELDDSALYLCASSSPGQGPGGYTFGSGTRLTVV.

The chain is built from TRBV18 and TRBJ1-1; D is undetermined. The CDR3 contains 17 residues. V lost 0 bases, J lost 0 bases, and 14 bases lay in between. Germline loops: CDR1 KGHSH, CDR2 LQKENI. DNA for the CDR3: TGTGCCAGCTCACCACCGGGCACAGTTCTAATGAACACTGAAGCTTTCTTT. Protein sequence: CASSPPGTVLMNTEAFF. The whole variable domain, filled in from reference TRBV18 and TRBJ1-1, reads NAGVMQNPRHLVRRRGQEARLRCSPMKGHSHVYWYRQLPEEGLKFMVYLQKENIIDESGMPKERFSAEFPKEGPSILRIQQVVRGDSAAYFCASSPPGTVLMNTEAFFGQGTRLTVV.

The V gene is TRBV5-4, the J gene TRBJ2-1; 9 bases are a match to TRBD2. There are 15 residues in the CDR3. V lost 4 bases and J lost 6; bases outside the gene matches: 8. Germline CDR1 is SGHNT and CDR2 is YYREEE (reference sequence). CDR3 residues: CASSAAGGPSNEQFF. The DNA of the CDR3 is TGTGCCAGCAGCGCGGCGGGGGGGCCTAGCAATGAGCAGTTCTTC. The complete variable domain, with remaining parts taken from reference TRBV5-4 and TRBJ2-1, reads ETGVTQSPTHLIKTRGQQVTLRCSSQSGHNTVSWYQQALGQGPQFIFQYYREEENGRGNFPPRFSGLQFPNYSSELNVNALELDDSALYLCASSAAGGPSNEQFFGPGTRLTVL.

This clone appeared once. The chain uses TRBV5-5 and TRBJ1-6; 9 bases are shared with TRBD1. This CDR3 is 16 amino acids long. The germline CDR1 and CDR2 sequences are SGHKS and YYEKEE (reference sequence). The trim removed 4 bases at V and 7 bases at J, leaving 9 bases unmatched. DNA of the CDR3: TGTGCCAGCAGCCCTGGGACAGGGCAAGCGAATTCACCCCTCCACTTT. Translating gives CASSPGTGQANSPLHF.

The V and J genes are TRBV19 and TRBJ2-7; weak D call: TRBD2 (5 bases). The V gene's germline CDR1 is LNHDA and CDR2 SQIVND (reference sequence). The ends were cut back, 6 bases at V and 0 bases at J, with 12 bases in the middle. The CDR3 loop spans 14 amino acids. The CDR3, as DNA: TGTGCCAGTAGCCCGGCGGGTTACTCCTACGAGCAGTACTTC. This codes for CASSPAGYSYEQYF.

Note on this clone: Other DNA sequences of this sample code for an identical CDR3. The CDR3 spells CASSSPGSTDTQYF. The CDR3 coding sequence is TGTGCCAGCAGCTCCCCGGGGAGCACAGATACGCAGTATTTT. The chain employs TRBV7-9 and TRBJ2-3; D may be TRBD2 (5 bases). The CDR3 length is 14 residues. The germline V gene has CDR1 SEHNR and CDR2 FQNEAQ (reference sequence). Trimming took 4 bases from V and 0 from J, leaving 8 bases between them.

The chain carries TRBV5-1 and TRBJ2-1; 10 bases agree with TRBD2. Unmatched junction bases numbered 7, after V lost 4 bases and J lost 6 bases. The CDR3 is 15 residues long. Germline lookup yields CDR1 SGHRS and CDR2 YFSETQ. The CDR3 bases are TGCGCCAGCAGCGGGCTAGCGGGGGTTGGCAATGAGCAGTTCTTC. Amino acids: CASSGLAGVGNEQFF.

This sequence joins TRBV4-2 and TRBJ1-5; tentative D call: TRBD1 (5 bases). Trimming took off 1 base at V and 7 bases at J, with 17 bases between the two ends. The CDR3 runs 16 residues. CDR1 and CDR2 (germline): LGHNA, YNFKEQ. In nucleotides, the CDR3 is TGTGCCAGCAGCCAAGGGGACGGGTCGGGTGGACAGCCCCAGCATTTT. Translating gives CASSQGDGSGGQPQHF.

This chain uses TRBV7-9 with TRBJ2-2, with D perhaps matching TRBD2 (5 bases). The V end lost 5 bases, the J end lost 4 bases, and 14 bases lay between the germline ends. Germline V gives CDR1 SEHNR, CDR2 FQNEAQ (reference sequence). The CDR3 is made up of 15 amino acids. The CDR3 protein is CASSLDGKGTGELFF. The CDR3, as DNA: TGTGCCAGCAGCCTTGACGGGAAGGGCACCGGGGAGCTGTTTTTT.

Points on this clone: A junction end diverges from the germline sequence, so it may reflect a read error. The chain links TRBV7-7 to TRBJ2-5; 10 positions match TRBD1. The CDR3 contains 16 residues. Germline V gives CDR1 SSHAT, CDR2 FNYEAQ (reference sequence). The CDR3 reads CASSPIPGQGMETQYF. In DNA form, the CDR3 reads TGTGCTAGCAGCCCGATCCCGGGACAGGGGATGGAGACCCAGTACTTC.

This clone was counted once. V usage is TRBV5-6 and J usage is TRBJ1-4; D is uncertain. From germline, CDR1 is SGHDT and CDR2 YYEEEE. V lost 4 bases and J 1 base, leaving 11 bases between the germline ends. The CDR3 length is 15 residues. DNA of the CDR3: TGTGCCAGCAGCCATCCGTTGGGAACTAATGAAAAACTGTTTTTT. As protein: CASSHPLGTNEKLFF. Combining the CDR3 with reference TRBV5-6 and TRBJ1-4 gives the whole variable domain DAGVTQSPTHLIKTRGQQVTLRCSPKSGHDTVSWYQQALGQGPQFIFQYYEEEERQRGNFPDRFSGHQFPNYSSELNVNALLLGDSALYLCASSHPLGTNEKLFFGSGTQLSVL.

The chain joins TRBV7-2 to TRBJ2-7, with TRBD1 identical over 8 bases. The CDR3 runs to 15 residues. The germline V gene has CDR1 SGHTA and CDR2 FQGNSA. After removal of 3 bases from V and 2 bases from J, the junction contained 6 bases not matched to a gene. CDR3 region: CASSLAGTGTYEQYF. DNA of the CDR3: TGTGCCAGCAGCTTGGCAGGGACAGGAACCTACGAGCAGTACTTC.

Only one count was recorded for this clone. The chain recombines TRBV9 with TRBJ2-1; 10 nucleotides align to TRBD2. Per germline, CDR1 SGDLS and CDR2 YYNGEE. J was trimmed by 1 base and V by 4 bases; bases with no gene match: 2. This CDR3 spans 15 amino acids. As DNA, the CDR3 is TGTGCCAGCAGCATTAGCGGGGGGTCCTACAATGAGCAGTTCTTC. Translation: CASSISGGSYNEQFF.

This rearrangement joins TRBV6-1 to TRBJ1-5; TRBD1 might be the D (6 bases). The CDR3 covers 15 residues. Germline V gene sequence: CDR1 MNHNS, CDR2 SASEGT. V shed 0 bases and J shed 7 bases, with 13 bases lying between them. CDR3 loop: CASSEAPGAFQPQHF. CDR3 nucleotide sequence: TGTGCCAGCAGTGAAGCGCCAGGGGCTTTCCAGCCCCAGCATTTT.

The chain uses TRBV7-9 and TRBJ1-1, with a tentative D call TRBD1 (5 bases). Trimming left V 1 base short and J 0 bases short, with 9 bases between. The CDR3 spans 15 residues. In germline, CDR1 is SEHNR, CDR2 FQNEAQ (reference sequence). CDR3 loop: CASSLVAGMNTEAFF. The CDR3 bases are TGTGCCAGCAGCTTAGTCGCAGGGATGAACACTGAAGCTTTCTTT.

The chain is built from TRBV28 and TRBJ1-2; D is possibly TRBD1 (5 bases). The V end lost 6 bases, the J end lost 4 bases, and 18 bases lay between the germline ends. The CDR3 sequence is 15 residues long. Per germline, CDR1 MDHEN and CDR2 SYDVKM. The CDR3 is CASSPASEGFYGYTF. The CDR3 DNA is TGTGCCAGCAGCCCGGCCTCGGAGGGGTTCTATGGCTACACCTTC.

The chain combines TRBV6-5 with TRBJ1-1, with TRBD1 as a possible D gene (5 bases). Germline V lookup: CDR1 MNHEY, CDR2 SVGAGI. The CDR3 is made up of 15 amino acids. The V and J ends lost 7 bases and 0 bases respectively, with 15 bases between them. This chain's CDR3 is CASTNIGHMNTEAFF. In DNA form, the CDR3 reads TGTGCCAGCACCAACATAGGACACATGAACACTGAAGCTTTCTTT.